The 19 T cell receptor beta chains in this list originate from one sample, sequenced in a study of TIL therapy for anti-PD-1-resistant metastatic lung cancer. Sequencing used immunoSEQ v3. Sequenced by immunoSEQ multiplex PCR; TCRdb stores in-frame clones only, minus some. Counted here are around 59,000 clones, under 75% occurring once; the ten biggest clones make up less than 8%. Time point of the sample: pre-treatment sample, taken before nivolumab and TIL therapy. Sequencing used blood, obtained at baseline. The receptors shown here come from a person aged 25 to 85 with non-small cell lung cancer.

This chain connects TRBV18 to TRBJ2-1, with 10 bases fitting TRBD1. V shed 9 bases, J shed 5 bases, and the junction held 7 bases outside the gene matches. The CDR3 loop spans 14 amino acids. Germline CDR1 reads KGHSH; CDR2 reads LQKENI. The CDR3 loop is CASSDRGRNNEQFF. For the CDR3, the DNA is TGTGCCAGTTCGGACAGGGGGAGGAACAATGAGCAGTTCTTC.

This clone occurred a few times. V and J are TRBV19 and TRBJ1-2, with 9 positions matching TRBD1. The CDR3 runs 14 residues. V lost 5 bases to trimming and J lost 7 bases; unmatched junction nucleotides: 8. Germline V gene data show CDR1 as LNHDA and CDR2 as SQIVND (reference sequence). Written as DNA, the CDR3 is TGTGCCAGTAGTCCGGGAGGGACAGGGTCTGGCTACACCTTC. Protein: CASSPGGTGSGYTF.

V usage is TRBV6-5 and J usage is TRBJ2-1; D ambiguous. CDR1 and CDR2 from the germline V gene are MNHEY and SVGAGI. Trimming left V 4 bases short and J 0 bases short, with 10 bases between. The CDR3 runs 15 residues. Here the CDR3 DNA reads TGTGCCAGCAGTTCGGGTGGTTCCTCCTACAATGAGCAGTTCTTC. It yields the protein CASSSGGSSYNEQFF.

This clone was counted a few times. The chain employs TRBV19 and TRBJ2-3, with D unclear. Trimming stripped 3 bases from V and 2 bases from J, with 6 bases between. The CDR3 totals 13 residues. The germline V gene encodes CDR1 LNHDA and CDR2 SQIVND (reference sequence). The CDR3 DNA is TGTGCCAGTAGTATTGGCGACACAGATACGCAGTATTTT. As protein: CASSIGDTDTQYF. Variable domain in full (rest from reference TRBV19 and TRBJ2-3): DGGITQSPKYLFRKEGQNVTLSCEQNLNHDAMYWYRQDPGQGLRLIYYSQIVNDFQKGDIAEGYSVSREKKESFPLTVTSAQKNPTAFYLCASSIGDTDTQYFGPGTRLTVL.

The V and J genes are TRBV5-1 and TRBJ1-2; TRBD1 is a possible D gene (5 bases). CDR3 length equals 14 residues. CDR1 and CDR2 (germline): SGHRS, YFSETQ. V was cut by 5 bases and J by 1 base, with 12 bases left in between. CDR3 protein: CASSPSGDNYGYTF. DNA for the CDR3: TGCGCCAGCAGTCCTTCGGGGGATAACTATGGCTACACCTTC.

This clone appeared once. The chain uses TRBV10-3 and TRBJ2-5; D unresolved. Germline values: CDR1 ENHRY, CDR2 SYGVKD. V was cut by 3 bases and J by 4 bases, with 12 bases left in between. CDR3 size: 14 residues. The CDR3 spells CAISDQVERETQYF. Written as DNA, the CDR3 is TGTGCCATCAGTGACCAGGTCGAGAGAGAGACCCAGTACTTC.

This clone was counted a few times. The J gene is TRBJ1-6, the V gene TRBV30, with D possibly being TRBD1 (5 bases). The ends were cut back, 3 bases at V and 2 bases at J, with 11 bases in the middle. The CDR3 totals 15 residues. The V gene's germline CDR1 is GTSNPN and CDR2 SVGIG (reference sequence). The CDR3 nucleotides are TGTGCCTGGAGGGACTCGGGGCCCTATAATTCACCCCTCCACTTT. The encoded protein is CAWRDSGPYNSPLHF.

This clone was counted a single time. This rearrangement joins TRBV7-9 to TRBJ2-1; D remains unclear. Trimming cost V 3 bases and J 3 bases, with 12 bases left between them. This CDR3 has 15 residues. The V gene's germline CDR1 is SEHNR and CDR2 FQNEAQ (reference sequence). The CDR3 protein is CASSFNLYYYNEQFF. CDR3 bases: TGTGCCAGCAGCTTCAACCTTTACTACTACAATGAGCAGTTCTTC.

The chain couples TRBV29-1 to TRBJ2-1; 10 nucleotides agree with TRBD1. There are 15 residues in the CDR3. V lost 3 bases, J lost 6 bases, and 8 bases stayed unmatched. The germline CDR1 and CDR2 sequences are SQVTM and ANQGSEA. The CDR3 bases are TGCAGCGTTGATTTTGGGACAGGGGACAGCAATGAGCAGTTCTTC. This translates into CSVDFGTGDSNEQFF.

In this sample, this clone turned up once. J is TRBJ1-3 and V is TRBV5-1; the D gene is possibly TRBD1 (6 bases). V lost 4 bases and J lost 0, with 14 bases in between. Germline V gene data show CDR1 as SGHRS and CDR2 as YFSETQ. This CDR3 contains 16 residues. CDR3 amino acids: CASSLTGQFSGNTIYF. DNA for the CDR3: TGCGCCAGCAGCCTGACAGGACAATTCTCTGGAAACACCATATATTTT. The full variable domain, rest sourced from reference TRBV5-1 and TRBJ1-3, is KAGVTQTPRYLIKTRGQQVTLSCSPISGHRSVSWYQQTPGQGLQFLFEYFSETQRNKGNFPGRFSGRQFSNSRSEMNVSTLELGDSALYLCASSLTGQFSGNTIYFGEGSWLTVV.

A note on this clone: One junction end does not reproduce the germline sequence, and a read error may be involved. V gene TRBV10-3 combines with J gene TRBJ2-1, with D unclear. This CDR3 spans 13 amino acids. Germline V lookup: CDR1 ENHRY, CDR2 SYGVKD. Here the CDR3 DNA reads TGTGCCATCTGTGATATACCCTACAATGAGCAGTTCTTC. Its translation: CAICDIPYNEQFF.

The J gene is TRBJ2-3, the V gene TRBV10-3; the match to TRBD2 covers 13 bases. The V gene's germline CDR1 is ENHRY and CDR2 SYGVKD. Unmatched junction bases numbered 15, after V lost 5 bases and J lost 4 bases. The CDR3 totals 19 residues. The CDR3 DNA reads TGTGCCATCAGTCCTCATACTAGCGGGGGGGCTGCACGGGCAGATACGCAGTATTTT. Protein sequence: CAISPHTSGGAARADTQYF.

Written as DNA, the CDR3 is TGTGCCAGCAGCTTTGACAGGGGCTTACCTAATGAAAAACTGTTTTTT. It encodes CASSFDRGLPNEKLFF. The V call is TRBV5-4, the J call TRBJ1-4; 8 nucleotides match TRBD1. V lost 2 bases and J lost 3; bases outside the gene matches: 6. The germline CDR1 and CDR2 sequences are SGHNT and YYREEE (reference sequence). The CDR3 covers 16 residues.

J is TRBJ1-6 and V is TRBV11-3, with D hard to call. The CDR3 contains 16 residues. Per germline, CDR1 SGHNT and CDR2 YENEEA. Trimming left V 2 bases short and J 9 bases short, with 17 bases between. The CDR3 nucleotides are TGTGCCAGCAGCTTAAATGGCCAGCCTATGGTTTCACCCCTCCACTTT. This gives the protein CASSLNGQPMVSPLHF.

The CDR3 sequence: CASSVNPHEGEQFF. CDR3 coding DNA: TGTGCCAGCAGCGTAAACCCACATGAGGGTGAGCAGTTCTTC. The rearrangement links TRBV9 to TRBJ2-1; maybe TRBD2 (5 bases). This CDR3 comprises 14 residues. The V gene lost 1 base and the J gene lost 9 bases, with 14 bases spanning the gap. Germline V gene sequence: CDR1 SGDLS, CDR2 YYNGEE.

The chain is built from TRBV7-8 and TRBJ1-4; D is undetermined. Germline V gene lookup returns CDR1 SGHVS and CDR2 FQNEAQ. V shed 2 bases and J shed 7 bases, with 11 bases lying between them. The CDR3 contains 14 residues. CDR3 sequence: CASSLIGVGEKLFF. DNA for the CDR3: TGTGCCAGCAGCTTAATCGGGGTCGGTGAAAAACTGTTTTTT. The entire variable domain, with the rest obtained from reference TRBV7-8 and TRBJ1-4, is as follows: GAGVSQSPRYKVAKRGQDVALRCDPISGHVSLFWYQQALGQGPEFLTYFQNEAQLDKSGLPSDRFFAERPEGSVSTLKIQRTQQEDSAVYLCASSLIGVGEKLFFGSGTQLSVL.

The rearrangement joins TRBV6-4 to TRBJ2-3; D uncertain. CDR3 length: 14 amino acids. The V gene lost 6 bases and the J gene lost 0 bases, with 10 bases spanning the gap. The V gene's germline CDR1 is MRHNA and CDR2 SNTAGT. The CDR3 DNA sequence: TGTGCCAGCAGCCCGACATCTAGCACAGATACGCAGTATTTT. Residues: CASSPTSSTDTQYF.

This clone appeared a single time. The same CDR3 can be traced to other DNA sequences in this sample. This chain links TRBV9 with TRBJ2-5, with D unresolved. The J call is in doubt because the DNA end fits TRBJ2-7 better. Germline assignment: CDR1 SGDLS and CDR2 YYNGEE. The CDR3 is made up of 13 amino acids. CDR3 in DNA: TGTGCCAGCAGCCCTCTTTCCTCCTACGAGCAGTACTTC. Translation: CASSPLSSYEQYF.

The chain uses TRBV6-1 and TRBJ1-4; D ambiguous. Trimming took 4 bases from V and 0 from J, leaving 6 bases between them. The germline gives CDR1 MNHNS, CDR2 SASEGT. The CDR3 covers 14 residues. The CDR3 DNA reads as TGTGCCAGCAGTGGGTGGGCAACTAATGAAAAACTGTTTTTT. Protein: CASSGWATNEKLFF.